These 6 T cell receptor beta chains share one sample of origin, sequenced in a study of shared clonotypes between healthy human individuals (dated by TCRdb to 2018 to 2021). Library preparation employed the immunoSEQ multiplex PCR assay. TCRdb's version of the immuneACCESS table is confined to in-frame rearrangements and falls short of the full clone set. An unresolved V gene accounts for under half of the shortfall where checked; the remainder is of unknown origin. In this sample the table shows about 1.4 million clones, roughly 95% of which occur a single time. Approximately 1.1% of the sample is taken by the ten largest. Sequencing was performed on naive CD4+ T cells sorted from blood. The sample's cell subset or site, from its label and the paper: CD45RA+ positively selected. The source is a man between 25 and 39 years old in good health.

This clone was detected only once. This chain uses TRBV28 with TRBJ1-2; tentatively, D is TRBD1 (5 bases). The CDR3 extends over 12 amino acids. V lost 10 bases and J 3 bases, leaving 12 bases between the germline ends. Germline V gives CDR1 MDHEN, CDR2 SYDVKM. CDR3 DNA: TGTGCCACCGAAGGGGCGGACTATGGCTACACCTTC. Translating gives CATEGADYGYTF.

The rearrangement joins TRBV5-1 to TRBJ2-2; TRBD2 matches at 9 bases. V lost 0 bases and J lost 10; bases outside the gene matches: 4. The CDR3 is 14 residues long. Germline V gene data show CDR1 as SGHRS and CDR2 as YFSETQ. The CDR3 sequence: CASSLAASGKELFF. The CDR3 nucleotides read TGCGCCAGCAGCTTGGCCGCTAGCGGGAAGGAGCTGTTTTTT.

CDR3 coding DNA: TGCGCCAGCAGTGGAAATAGCGGGGGGAATGTTCGCACAGATACGCAGTATTTT. It specifies CASSGNSGGNVRTDTQYF. The V and J genes are TRBV10-1 and TRBJ2-3; 10 bases align to TRBD2. With V trimmed by 4 bases and J by 1 base, 11 bases remained unmatched. The CDR3 sequence is 18 residues long. Germline loops: CDR1 WNHNN, CDR2 SYGVQD (reference sequence).

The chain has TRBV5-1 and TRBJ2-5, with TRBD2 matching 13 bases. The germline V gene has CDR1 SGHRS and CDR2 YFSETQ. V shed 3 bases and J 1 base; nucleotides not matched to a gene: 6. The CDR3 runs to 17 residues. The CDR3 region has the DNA TGCGCCAGCAGCTCAGGACTAGCGGGAGCCGTCCAAGAGACCCAGTACTTC. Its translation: CASSSGLAGAVQETQYF.

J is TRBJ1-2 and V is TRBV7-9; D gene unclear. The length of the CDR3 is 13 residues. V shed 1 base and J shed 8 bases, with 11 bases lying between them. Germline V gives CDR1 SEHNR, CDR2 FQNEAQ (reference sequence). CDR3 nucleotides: TGTGCCAGCAGCTTAGGGGTCAGCCGGGGCTACACCTTC. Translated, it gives CASSLGVSRGYTF.

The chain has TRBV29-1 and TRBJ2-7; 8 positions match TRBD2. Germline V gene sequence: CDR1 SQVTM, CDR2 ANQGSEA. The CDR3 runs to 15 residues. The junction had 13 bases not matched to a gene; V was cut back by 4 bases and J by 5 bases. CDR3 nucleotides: TGCAGCGTTGGCGGCGGGAGGTTCCCCGGGGACGAGCAGTACTTC. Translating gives CSVGGGRFPGDEQYF.